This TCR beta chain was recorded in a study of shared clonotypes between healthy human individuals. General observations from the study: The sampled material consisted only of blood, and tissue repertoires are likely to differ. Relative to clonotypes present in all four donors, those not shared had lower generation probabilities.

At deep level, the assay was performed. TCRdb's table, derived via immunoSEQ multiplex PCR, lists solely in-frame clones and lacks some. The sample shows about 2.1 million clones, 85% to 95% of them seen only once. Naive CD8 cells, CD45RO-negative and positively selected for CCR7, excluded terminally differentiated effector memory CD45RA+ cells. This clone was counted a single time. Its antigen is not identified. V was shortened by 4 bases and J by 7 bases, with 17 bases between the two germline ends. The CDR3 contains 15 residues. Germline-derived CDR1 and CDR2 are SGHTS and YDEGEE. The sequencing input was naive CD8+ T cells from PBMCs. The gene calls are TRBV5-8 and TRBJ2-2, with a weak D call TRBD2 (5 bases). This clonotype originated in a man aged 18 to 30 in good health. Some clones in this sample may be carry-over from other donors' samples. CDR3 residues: CASSPSWERLGELFF. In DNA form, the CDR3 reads TGTGCCAGCAGCCCATCCTGGGAGCGTCTCGGGGAGCTGTTTTTT.